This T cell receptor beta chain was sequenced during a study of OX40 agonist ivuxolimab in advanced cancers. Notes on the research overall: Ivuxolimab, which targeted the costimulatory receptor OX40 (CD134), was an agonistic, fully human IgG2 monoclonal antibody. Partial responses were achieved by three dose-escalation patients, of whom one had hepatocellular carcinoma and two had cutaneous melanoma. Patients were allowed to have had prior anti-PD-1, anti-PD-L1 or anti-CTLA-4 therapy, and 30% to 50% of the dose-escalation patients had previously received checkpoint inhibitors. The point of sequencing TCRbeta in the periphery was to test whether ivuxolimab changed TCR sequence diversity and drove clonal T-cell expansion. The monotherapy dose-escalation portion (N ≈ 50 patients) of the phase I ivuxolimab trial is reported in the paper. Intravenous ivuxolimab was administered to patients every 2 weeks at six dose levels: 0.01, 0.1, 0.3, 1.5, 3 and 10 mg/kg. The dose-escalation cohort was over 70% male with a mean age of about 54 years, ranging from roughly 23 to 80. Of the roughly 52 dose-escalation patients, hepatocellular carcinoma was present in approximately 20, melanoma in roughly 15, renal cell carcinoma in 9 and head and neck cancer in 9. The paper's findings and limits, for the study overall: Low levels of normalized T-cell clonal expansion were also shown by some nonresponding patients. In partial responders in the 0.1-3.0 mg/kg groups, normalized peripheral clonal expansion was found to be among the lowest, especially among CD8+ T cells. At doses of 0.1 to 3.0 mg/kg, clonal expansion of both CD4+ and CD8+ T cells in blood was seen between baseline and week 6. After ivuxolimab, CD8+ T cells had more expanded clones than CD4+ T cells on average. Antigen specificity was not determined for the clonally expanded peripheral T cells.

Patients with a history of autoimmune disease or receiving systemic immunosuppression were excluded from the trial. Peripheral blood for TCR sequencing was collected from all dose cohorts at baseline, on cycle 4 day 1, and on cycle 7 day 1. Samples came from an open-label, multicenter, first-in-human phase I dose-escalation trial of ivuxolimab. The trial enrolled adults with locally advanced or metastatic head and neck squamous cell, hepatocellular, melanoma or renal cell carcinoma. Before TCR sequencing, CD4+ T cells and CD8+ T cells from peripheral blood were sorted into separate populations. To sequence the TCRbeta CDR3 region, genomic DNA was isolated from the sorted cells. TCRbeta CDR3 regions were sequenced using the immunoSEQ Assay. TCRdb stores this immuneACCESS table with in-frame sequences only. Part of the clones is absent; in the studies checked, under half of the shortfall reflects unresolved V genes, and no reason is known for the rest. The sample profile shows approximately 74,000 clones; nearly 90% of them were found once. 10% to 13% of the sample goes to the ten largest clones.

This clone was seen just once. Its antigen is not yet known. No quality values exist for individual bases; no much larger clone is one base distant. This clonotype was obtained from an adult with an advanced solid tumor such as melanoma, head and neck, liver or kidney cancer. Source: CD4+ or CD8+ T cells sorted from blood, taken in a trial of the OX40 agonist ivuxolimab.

The CDR3 sequence is CASSPPGQGAFGNTIYF. The DNA sequence is TGTGCCAGCAGCCCCCCGGGACAGGGGGCATTTGGAAACACCATATATTTT. Here the chain combines TRBV5-6 and TRBJ1-3, with 12 bases matching TRBD1. The CDR3 contains 17 residues, cysteine and phenylalanine counted. The only DNA kept is the CDR3, 51 bases in frame from the first base. V trim: 4 bases; J trim: 3 bases; unmatched bases: 8. CDR1 and CDR2, looked up from the germline V gene, are SGHDT and YYEEEE. Where the CDR3 stops, the reference TRBV5-6 and TRBJ1-3 genes take over; the full variable domain is DAGVTQSPTHLIKTRGQQVTLRCSPKSGHDTVSWYQQALGQGPQFIFQYYEEEERQRGNFPDRFSGHQFPNYSSELNVNALLLGDSALYLCASSPPGQGAFGNTIYFGEGSWLTVV.